This T cell receptor (beta chain) was retrieved from a study of OX40 agonist ivuxolimab in advanced cancers. Study-level background: Participants could have had prior anti-PD-1, anti-PD-L1 or anti-CTLA-4 therapy, and less than 45% had some.

Generated by immunoSEQ multiplex PCR, the TCRdb table keeps only in-frame clones and is missing some. The repertoire includes about 50,000 clones, about 88% of them detected once, and around 0.68% sits in the top ten. The V gene's germline CDR1 is SNHLY and CDR2 FYNNEI. The CDR3 sequence is 15 residues long. Trimming removed 5 bases from V and 6 bases from J; junction bases left unmatched: 3. For this clone: Its antigen remains unidentified.

Study conclusions and caveats: There were also nonresponders showing low normalized T-cell clonal expansion. The study did not work out the antigen specificity of the expanded peripheral T cells. Low clonal expansion, among the lowest seen, marked partial responders at 0.1-3.0 mg/kg.

The chain couples TRBV2 to TRBJ2-2; 13 bases align to TRBD2. This TCR was recovered from an adult with an advanced solid tumor such as melanoma, head and neck, liver or kidney cancer. The starting material was CD4+ or CD8+ T cells sorted from blood, obtained in a trial of the OX40 agonist ivuxolimab. In nucleotides, the CDR3 is TGTGCCAGCAGTCGACTAGCGGGAGGTTCCGGGGAGCTGTTTTTT. This codes for CASSRLAGGSGELFF.